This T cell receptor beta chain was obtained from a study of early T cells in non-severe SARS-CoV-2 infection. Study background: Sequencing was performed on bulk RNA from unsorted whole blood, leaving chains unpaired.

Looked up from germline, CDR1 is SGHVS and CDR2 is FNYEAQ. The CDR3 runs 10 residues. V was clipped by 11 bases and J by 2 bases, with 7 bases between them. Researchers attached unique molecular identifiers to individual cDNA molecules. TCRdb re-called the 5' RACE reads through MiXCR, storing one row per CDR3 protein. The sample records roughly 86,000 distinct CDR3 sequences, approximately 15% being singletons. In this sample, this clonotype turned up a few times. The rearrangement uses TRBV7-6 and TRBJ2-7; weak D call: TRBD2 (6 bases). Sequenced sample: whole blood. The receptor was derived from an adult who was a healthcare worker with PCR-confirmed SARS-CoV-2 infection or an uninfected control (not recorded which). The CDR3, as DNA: TGTGCCCCGGGGGCCTACGAGCAGTACGTC. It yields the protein CAPGAYEQYV.